This record concerns one T cell receptor (beta chain) sequence. The sample comes from a study of shared clonotypes between healthy human individuals. Measured with immunoSEQ multiplex PCR; TCRdb has only the in-frame clones, and not every one. The sample contains millions of clones, roughly 94% of which appear only once. The CDR3 length is 15 residues. V trimming: 5 bases; J trimming: 10 bases; junction bases outside the gene matches: 9. Germline CDR1 SGHAT, CDR2 FQNNGV. V and J are TRBV11-2 and TRBJ2-5; 14 nucleotides line up with TRBD2. The material sequenced was naive CD4+ T cells sorted from blood. The subset was: CD45RA+ positively selected. The source is a man younger than 35 in good health. CDR3 bases: TGTGCCAGCAGCCCAACGACTAGCGGGAGGGCCATCCAGTACTTC. Encoded protein: CASSPTTSGRAIQYF. Supplemented by reference TRBV11-2 and TRBJ2-5, the full variable domain reads EAGVAQSPRYKIIEKRQSVAFWCNPISGHATLYWYQQILGQGPKLLIQFQNNGVVDDSQLPKDRFSAERLKGVDSTLKIQPAKLEDSAVYLCASSPTTSGRAIQYFGPGTRLLVL.